The present T cell receptor (beta chain) was sequenced within a study of T-cell reconstitution after alpha-beta-depleted transplantation in children. TCRbeta library construction was performed incorporating unique molecular identifiers. One entry per CDR3 protein results from TCRdb running MiXCR on the PCR reads. The sample contains about 340,000 distinct CDR3 sequences, less than 15% of which appear only once. The CDR3 length is 13 residues. V lost 8 bases and J 0 bases, leaving 11 bases between the germline ends. Germline assignment: CDR1 SQVTM and CDR2 ANQGSEA. This clonotype was seen only a few times.

This receptor was obtained from a human donor who donated a stem cell graft to a child with Fanconi anemia. The sample was PBMCs, taken from the stem cell graft. The chain links TRBV29-1 to TRBJ1-3; no firm D call. For the CDR3, the DNA is TGCAGCATAGCGACAAGCTCTGGAAACACCATATATTTT. This gives the protein CSIATSSGNTIYF.